Listed below are T cell receptor beta chains from one sample, sequenced in a study of OX40 agonist ivuxolimab in advanced cancers. Only in-frame clones appear in the TCRdb table, and some are missing; sequencing was by immunoSEQ multiplex PCR. The sample includes 77,000 or so clones, approximately 92% of them seen just once. The material was CD4+ or CD8+ T cells sorted from blood, obtained in a trial of the OX40 agonist ivuxolimab. These receptors were obtained from an adult with an advanced solid tumor such as melanoma, head and neck, liver or kidney cancer. Both conserved end residues are part of each CDR3. Each record gives: J gene, D gene, clone size, V gene, CDR3 DNA, CDR3 protein. A D gene is named only where the DNA matches it firmly. Clone sizes are given selectively: once, few, many, or a class where the clone is expanded.

j_call: TRBJ2-7
d_call: TRBD1
clone_size: NA
v_call: TRBV7-2
cdr3_nt: TGTGCCAGCAGCTTGTCAGGGGGATACGAGCAGTACTTC
cdr3_aa: CASSLSGGYEQYF

j_call: TRBJ2-7
d_call: TRBD2
clone_size: once
v_call: TRBV5-4
cdr3_nt: TGTGCCAGCAACTTCGGGGGGAGGGGAGGGACCTACGAGCAGTACTTC
cdr3_aa: CASNFGGRGGTYEQYF

j_call: TRBJ2-1
d_call: TRBD2
clone_size: NA
v_call: TRBV5-1
cdr3_nt: TGCGCCAGCAGCTTGTCGGGGGGGAACTACAATGAGCAGTTCTTC
cdr3_aa: CASSLSGGNYNEQFF

j_call: TRBJ1-1
d_call: NA
clone_size: NA
v_call: TRBV21-1
cdr3_nt: TGTGCCAGCAGCAAAAGGGTGACCGGGACAGGGAGCCCTGAAGCTTTCTTT
cdr3_aa: CASSKRVTGTGSPEAFF

j_call: TRBJ2-1
d_call: NA
clone_size: NA
v_call: TRBV14
cdr3_nt: TGTGCCAGCAGCCAAGATTGGCCTAGCAGCTCCTACAATGAGCAGTTCTTC
cdr3_aa: CASSQDWPSSSYNEQFF

j_call: TRBJ1-1
d_call: NA
clone_size: once
v_call: TRBV28
cdr3_nt: TGTGCCAGCAGTTTATTCTCGATGAACACTGAAGCTTTCTTT
cdr3_aa: CASSLFSMNTEAFF

j_call: TRBJ2-7
d_call: TRBD1
clone_size: NA
v_call: TRBV10-3
cdr3_nt: TGTGCCATCAGAGGACAGGGGTCCTACGAGCAGTACTTC
cdr3_aa: CAIRGQGSYEQYF

j_call: TRBJ2-3
d_call: NA
clone_size: NA
v_call: TRBV9
cdr3_nt: TGTGCCAGCAGCCTCCGGGACGCACTCAGCACAGATACGCAGTATTTT
cdr3_aa: CASSLRDALSTDTQYF

j_call: TRBJ1-1
d_call: NA
clone_size: NA
v_call: TRBV23-1
cdr3_nt: TGCGCCAGCAGTCCGCCCCGGGGTTCTCTATGTCGGAACACTGAAGCTTTCTTT
cdr3_aa: CASSPPRGSLCRNTEAFF

j_call: TRBJ1-1
d_call: NA
clone_size: NA
v_call: TRBV19
cdr3_nt: TGTGCCAGTAGTATTATCCGGGGGATGACCGTGAACACTGAAGCTTTCTTT
cdr3_aa: CASSIIRGMTVNTEAFF

j_call: TRBJ1-2
d_call: TRBD1
clone_size: NA
v_call: TRBV4-3
cdr3_nt: TGCGCCAGCAGCCCCAGACAGGACAGGGCGGACTATGGCTACACCTTC
cdr3_aa: CASSPRQDRADYGYTF

j_call: TRBJ2-1
d_call: TRBD2
clone_size: NA
v_call: TRBV5-6
cdr3_nt: TGTGCCAGCAGCTTGCGGCGGGGGGGCCTCTACAATGAGCAGTTCTTC
cdr3_aa: CASSLRRGGLYNEQFF

j_call: TRBJ1-5
d_call: NA
clone_size: NA
v_call: TRBV6-1
cdr3_nt: TGTGCCAGCAGTGAAAGGGGGGGATATAGCAATCAGCCCCAGCATTTT
cdr3_aa: CASSERGGYSNQPQHF

j_call: TRBJ2-1
d_call: TRBD2
clone_size: NA
v_call: TRBV18
cdr3_nt: TGTGCCAGCTCACCGGGACTAGCGGGAGCGGGCAATGAGCAGTTCTTC
cdr3_aa: CASSPGLAGAGNEQFF

j_call: TRBJ2-1
d_call: NA
clone_size: NA
v_call: TRBV9
cdr3_nt: TGTGCCAGCAGCGTAGCAGGGTCCGGCTCCTACAATGAGCAGTTCTTC
cdr3_aa: CASSVAGSGSYNEQFF

j_call: TRBJ1-6
d_call: NA
clone_size: NA
v_call: TRBV7-2
cdr3_nt: TGTGCCAGCAGGGCAGGGTTGGTTAATTCACCCCTCCACTTT
cdr3_aa: CASRAGLVNSPLHF

j_call: TRBJ1-4
d_call: NA
clone_size: NA
v_call: TRBV21-1
cdr3_nt: TGTGCCAGCAGCACCCAGGAGGTAGGTAGTGAAAAACTGTTTTTT
cdr3_aa: CASSTQEVGSEKLFF

j_call: TRBJ2-2
d_call: NA
clone_size: NA
v_call: TRBV5-1
cdr3_nt: TGCGCCAGCAGCCCCATACAGGGAGGCGGGGAGCTGTTTTTT
cdr3_aa: CASSPIQGGGELFF

j_call: TRBJ1-1
d_call: NA
clone_size: NA
v_call: TRBV7-3
cdr3_nt: TGTGCCAGCAGCTCACAGGGAAACACTGAAGCTTTCTTT
cdr3_aa: CASSSQGNTEAFF

j_call: TRBJ2-7
d_call: TRBD1
clone_size: few
v_call: TRBV30
cdr3_nt: TGTGCCTGGAGTCGCCCGGGACAGGGGAAATACGAGCAGTACTTC
cdr3_aa: CAWSRPGQGKYEQYF

j_call: TRBJ1-2
d_call: NA
clone_size: NA
v_call: TRBV5-1
cdr3_nt: TGCGCCAGCAGCATAACACTGGACCCGGAGGGCTACACCTTC
cdr3_aa: CASSITLDPEGYTF

j_call: TRBJ2-5
d_call: NA
clone_size: NA
v_call: TRBV30
cdr3_nt: TGTGCCTGGGGTAGGGGGGCTGGGGAGACCCAGTACTTC
cdr3_aa: CAWGRGAGETQYF

j_call: TRBJ2-7
d_call: TRBD2
clone_size: once
v_call: TRBV5-1
cdr3_nt: TGCGCCAGCAGCTTGGGCGGGGGAACACCCTCCTACGAGCAGTACTTC
cdr3_aa: CASSLGGGTPSYEQYF

j_call: TRBJ2-3
d_call: TRBD2
clone_size: NA
v_call: TRBV6-1
cdr3_nt: TGTGCCAGCAGCCAGACTAGCGCGCCAGATACGCAGTATTTT
cdr3_aa: CASSQTSAPDTQYF

j_call: TRBJ2-2
d_call: NA
clone_size: NA
v_call: TRBV18
cdr3_nt: TGTGCCAGCTCACGGGCGAACACCGGGGAGCTGTTTTTT
cdr3_aa: CASSRANTGELFF

j_call: TRBJ2-7
d_call: TRBD1
clone_size: NA
v_call: TRBV5-1
cdr3_nt: TGCGCCAGCAGCTTGGATGGGACAGGGATCTACGAGCAGTACTTC
cdr3_aa: CASSLDGTGIYEQYF

j_call: TRBJ2-1
d_call: TRBD2
clone_size: NA
v_call: TRBV6-6
cdr3_nt: TGTGCCAGCAGTTACCTAGCGGGGGGGCCTAATGAGCAGTTCTTC
cdr3_aa: CASSYLAGGPNEQFF

j_call: TRBJ2-5
d_call: NA
clone_size: NA
v_call: TRBV28
cdr3_nt: TGTGCCAGCAGTCCCCGTCCTGTAACCCAGTACTTC
cdr3_aa: CASSPRPVTQYF